What follows are 5 T cell receptor beta chains derived from one specimen sequenced in a study of T cells after yellow fever vaccination. MiXCR was run by TCRdb on the 5' RACE reads, yielding one entry per CDR3 protein. The sample records about 300,000 distinct CDR3 sequences, 7.5% to 9.5% being singletons. The sequences come from CD4+ T cells sorted from PBMCs, collected 5 days after the yellow fever booster vaccination. These receptors were collected from a young man who received the YFV17D yellow fever vaccine.

Ten or more counts support this clonotype. The rearrangement joins TRBV5-6 to TRBJ1-1, with D possibly matching TRBD1 (5 bases). The V and J ends lost 0 bases and 4 bases respectively, with 16 bases between them. The CDR3 is made up of 16 amino acids. CDR1 SGHDT and CDR2 YYEEEE come from the germline V gene. This CDR3 reads CASSLGQGGLRTEAFF. CDR3 in DNA: TGTGCCAGCAGCTTGGGGCAGGGCGGGTTGCGCACTGAAGCTTTCTTT.

This clonotype was seen more than once but under ten times. The chain recombines TRBV15 with TRBJ1-2, with TRBD1 as a possible D gene (6 bases). The CDR3 consists of 13 residues. Germline assignment: CDR1 LNHNV and CDR2 YYDKDF (reference sequence). The V gene lost 5 bases and the J gene lost 6 bases, with 13 bases spanning the gap. CDR3 residues: CATSPRRTDGYTF. DNA of the CDR3: TGTGCCACCAGCCCACGTCGGACAGATGGCTACACCTTC.

This clonotype occurred a few times. The chain couples TRBV6-2 or TRBV6-3 to TRBJ1-5, with 9 bases identical to TRBD1. The DNA matches TRBJ2-3 better at its end, which makes the J call doubtful. This CDR3 is built from 14 residues. CDR1 MNHEY and CDR2 SVGEGT come from the germline V gene. CDR3 sequence (DNA): TGTGCCAGCAGCCCGGACAGGGGTAATCAGCCCCAGTATTTT. The encoded protein is CASSPDRGNQPQYF.

The table lists this clonotype with a few counts. J is TRBJ2-6 and V is TRBV4-3, with no clear D. Per germline, CDR1 LGHNA and CDR2 YSLEER. This CDR3 contains 15 residues. Trimming stripped 3 bases from V and 4 bases from J, with 10 bases between. CDR3: CASSQLVPGANVLTF. The CDR3 nucleotides read TGCGCCAGCAGCCAGCTCGTACCCGGGGCCAACGTCCTGACTTTC.

This clonotype turned up a few times. This chain connects TRBV6-5 to TRBJ2-6, with D perhaps TRBD2 (6 bases). The length of the CDR3 is 16 residues. CDR1 MNHEY and CDR2 SVGAGI come from the germline V gene. Trimming pared 6 bases from V and 1 base from J, leaving 13 bases between. Here the CDR3 reads CASSARLGSGANVLTF. In DNA, the CDR3 is TGTGCCAGCAGCGCTAGACTAGGGTCTGGGGCCAACGTCCTGACTTTC.